This TCR beta chain is from a study of cytomegalovirus exposure and HLA in healthy donors. Study-level points and caveats: For TCR beta chains, V- and J-gene trimming was later linked to a missense DCLRE1C variant.

Trimming took 5 bases from V and 2 from J; bases not matched to a gene: 2. The germline gives CDR1 SEHNR, CDR2 FQNEAQ (reference sequence). The CDR3 is 15 residues long. PCR was performed using 60 Vbeta and 13 Jbeta primers. The method was immunoSEQ multiplex PCR; TCRdb's version includes in-frame clones alone and lacks a portion of them. The data contain 110,000 or so clones, about 64% of them singletons. Turning to this clone: Its antigen is unidentified. Other DNA sequences of this sample code for an identical CDR3.

The TCR was taken from a man younger than 35 in good health and CMV-seropositive. The chain carries TRBV7-9 and TRBJ1-3; 11 bases match TRBD1. The sequenced sample consisted of PBMCs. The CDR3 here is CASSLGQGAGNTIYF. The CDR3 nucleotides are TGTGCCAGCAGCCTGGGACAGGGGGCTGGAAACACCATATATTTT.